This entry concerns a single T cell receptor (beta chain). Its antigen is unknown. TCRdb reanalyzed the 5' RACE reads, giving one entry per CDR3 protein sequence and no DNA. Listed are a few hundred thousand distinct CDR3 sequences; less than 2.5% falls within the top ten. This sample is part of a study of monozygotic twins with inflammatory bowel disease. Study-wide results and caveats: Telling apart the different T cell subtypes was not possible.

Sequenced input: blood. This clonotype was sampled from a human donor with ulcerative colitis or Crohn's disease, or a healthy co-twin of an affected twin (not recorded which).

The CDR3 here is CASSPGGALNQPQHF. The chain carries TRBV5-5 and TRBJ1-5; TCRdb calls TRBD1, which cannot be checked without DNA. Germline V gene lookup returns CDR1 SGHKS and CDR2 YYEKEE (reference sequence). The length of the CDR3 is 15 residues.